These 9 T cell receptor beta chains came from one sample sequenced in a study of follicular helper T cells after annual influenza vaccination. Some clones are missing from TCRdb's copy, which holds only in-frame ones; the method was immunoSEQ multiplex PCR. The sample records hundreds of clones, more than 70% being singletons. Time point denoted: 2015-2016 season, pre-vaccination. Sequenced here: CXCR5+ CD38+ circulating T follicular helper cells from blood, sampled on the day of influenza vaccination. Subset of the sample: circulating Tfh, non-naive CD4+CXCR5+PD-1+ (ICOS+CD38+ or ICOS-CD38-). The receptors stem from an adult who received the influenza vaccine.

The chain employs TRBV5-4 and TRBJ2-7; TRBD1 is a possible D gene (6 bases). Germline loops: CDR1 SGHNT, CDR2 YYREEE (reference sequence). Trimming took 0 bases from V and 2 from J, leaving 12 bases between them. The CDR3 has 15 residues. The CDR3: CASSLGQQGTYEQYF. The CDR3 coding sequence is TGTGCCAGCAGCTTGGGCCAACAGGGAACCTACGAGCAGTACTTC.

The V gene is TRBV11-2, the J gene TRBJ1-2; no reliable D call. Deletions cut 1 base from V and 8 bases from J, with 14 bases between. Germline loops: CDR1 SGHAT, CDR2 FQNNGV. The CDR3 covers 14 residues. The CDR3 spells CASSLGTDEGGYTF. The DNA of the CDR3 is TGTGCCAGCAGCTTAGGGACGGACGAAGGCGGCTACACCTTC.

The rearrangement links TRBV19 to TRBJ2-1; 9 nucleotides line up with TRBD2. Germline V gene sequence: CDR1 LNHDA, CDR2 SQIVND (reference sequence). The CDR3 spans 18 residues. Trimming cost V 4 bases and J 0 bases; bases outside gene matches: 10. The CDR3 region is CASSRASGAWGSYNEQFF. DNA for the CDR3: TGTGCCAGTAGTAGGGCTAGCGGGGCCTGGGGCTCCTACAATGAGCAGTTCTTC.

The J gene is TRBJ2-1, the V gene TRBV6-4; D is unclear. The CDR3 has 15 residues. From germline, CDR1 is MRHNA and CDR2 SNTAGT. Trimming removed 5 bases at V and 7 bases at J, with 18 bases between. In nucleotides, the CDR3 is TGTGCCAGCAGTCTTGCTGGGAATCCAAAAAATGAGCAGTTCTTC. Amino acids: CASSLAGNPKNEQFF.

This clone was seen a handful of times. The chain links TRBV7-2 to TRBJ2-7; D is ambiguous. Per germline, CDR1 SGHTA and CDR2 FQGNSA. The CDR3 extends over 12 amino acids. V lost 5 bases, J lost 2 bases, and 7 bases lay in between. The chain's CDR3 is CASSPTPYEQYF. The CDR3 DNA reads TGTGCCAGCAGCCCAACGCCCTACGAGCAGTACTTC.

V gene TRBV5-1 combines with J gene TRBJ1-2; D remains ambiguous. Germline values: CDR1 SGHRS, CDR2 YFSETQ. Trimming cost V 0 bases and J 7 bases, with 19 bases left between them. The CDR3 is 16 amino acids. DNA for the CDR3: TGCGCCAGCAGCTTGGTAAATTCGGGAGCCTCGCGTGGCTACACCTTC. This sequence encodes CASSLVNSGASRGYTF.

V and J are TRBV29-1 and TRBJ1-1; 7 nucleotides line up with TRBD1. J lost 3 bases, V lost 2 bases, and 3 bases had no gene match. The CDR3 is made up of 13 amino acids. Germline V lookup: CDR1 SQVTM, CDR2 ANQGSEA. The CDR3 here is CSVERGRDTEAFF. Written as DNA, the CDR3 is TGCAGCGTTGAAAGGGGGCGAGACACTGAAGCTTTCTTT.

The chain links TRBV27 to TRBJ2-4, with D possibly matching TRBD1 (9 bases). This CDR3 region has 16 residues. With 3 bases removed from V and 6 bases from J, the gap between germline ends came to 18 bases. Looked up from germline, CDR1 is MNHEY and CDR2 is SMNVEV (reference sequence). CDR3: CASSLGDRAGGNIQYF. In DNA, the CDR3 is TGTGCCAGCAGTTTGGGGGACAGGGCGGGAGGAAACATTCAGTACTTC.

The rearrangement uses TRBV16 and TRBJ1-3; D might be TRBD1 (5 bases). CDR3 size: 16 residues. V dropped 4 bases and J dropped 0 bases, with 13 bases sitting between them. Germline lookup yields CDR1 KGHSY and CDR2 FQNENV. CDR3 loop: CASSLLRDPSGNTIYF. CDR3 DNA sequence: TGTGCCAGCAGCCTCCTTAGGGACCCCTCTGGAAACACCATATATTTT.